The clone carrying this T cell receptor beta chain was found once. The CDR3 covers 17 residues. The V gene lost 0 bases and the J gene lost 0 bases, with 15 bases spanning the gap. Per the germline V gene, CDR1 is SQVTM and CDR2 is ANQGSEA. This sample stems from a study of CD8 T cells in Susac syndrome. With random hexamers, roughly 0.45 to 1 ug RNA was reverse transcribed. TCRdb re-called the immunoSEQ multiplex PCR reads through MiXCR, storing one row per CDR3 protein. The sample lists about 160,000 distinct CDR3 sequences, approximately 93% occurring once. This chain links TRBV29-1 with TRBJ2-4; D gene uncertain. The TCR originated in a human donor with multiple sclerosis. The sequenced sample consisted of CD4+ T cells from PBMCs. CDR3 region: CSVEDFGYKGAKNIQYF. CDR3 sequence (DNA): TGCAGCGTTGAAGATTTTGGGTATAAGGGAGCCAAAAACATTCAGTACTTC.